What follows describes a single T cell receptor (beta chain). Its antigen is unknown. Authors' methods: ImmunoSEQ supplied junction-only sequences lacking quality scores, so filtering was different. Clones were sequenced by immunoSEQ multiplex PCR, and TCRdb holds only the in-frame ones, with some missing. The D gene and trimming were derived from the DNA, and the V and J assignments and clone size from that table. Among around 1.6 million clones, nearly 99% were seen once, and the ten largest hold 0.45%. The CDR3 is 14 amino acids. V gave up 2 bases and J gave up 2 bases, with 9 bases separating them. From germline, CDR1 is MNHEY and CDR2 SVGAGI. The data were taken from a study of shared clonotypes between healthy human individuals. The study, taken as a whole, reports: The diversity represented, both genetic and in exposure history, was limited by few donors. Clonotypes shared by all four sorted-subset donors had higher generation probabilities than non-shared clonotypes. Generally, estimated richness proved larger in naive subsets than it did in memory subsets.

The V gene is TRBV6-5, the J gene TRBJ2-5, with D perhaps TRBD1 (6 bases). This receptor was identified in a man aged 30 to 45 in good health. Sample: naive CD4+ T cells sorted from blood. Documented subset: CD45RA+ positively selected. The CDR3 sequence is CASSYTGSQETQYF. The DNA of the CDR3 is TGTGCCAGCAGTTACACAGGGAGTCAAGAGACCCAGTACTTC.